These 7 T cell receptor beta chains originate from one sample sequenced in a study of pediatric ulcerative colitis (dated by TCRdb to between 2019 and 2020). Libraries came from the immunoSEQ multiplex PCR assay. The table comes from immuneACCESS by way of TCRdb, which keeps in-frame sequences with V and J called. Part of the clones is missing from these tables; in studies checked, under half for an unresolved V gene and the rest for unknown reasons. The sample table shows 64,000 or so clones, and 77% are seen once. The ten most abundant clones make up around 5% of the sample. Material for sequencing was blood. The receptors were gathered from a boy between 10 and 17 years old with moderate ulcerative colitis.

The DNA of the CDR3 is TGTGCCAGCAGCGTCGACAGGGAGGAGACTCGCGAGCAGTACTTC. This codes for CASSVDREETREQYF. The chain uses TRBV7-3 and TRBJ2-7; possible D gene TRBD1, 7 bases. V shed 5 bases and J shed 6 bases, with 20 bases lying between them. The CDR3 totals 15 residues. The germline CDR1 and CDR2 sequences are SGHTA and FQGTGA.

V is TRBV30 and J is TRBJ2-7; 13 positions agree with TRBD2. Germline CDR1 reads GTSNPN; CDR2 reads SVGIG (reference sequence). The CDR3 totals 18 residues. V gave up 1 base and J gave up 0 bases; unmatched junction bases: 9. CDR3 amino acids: CAWSAPILAGGISYEQYF. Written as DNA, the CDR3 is TGTGCCTGGAGTGCCCCCATACTAGCGGGAGGGATCTCCTACGAGCAGTACTTC.

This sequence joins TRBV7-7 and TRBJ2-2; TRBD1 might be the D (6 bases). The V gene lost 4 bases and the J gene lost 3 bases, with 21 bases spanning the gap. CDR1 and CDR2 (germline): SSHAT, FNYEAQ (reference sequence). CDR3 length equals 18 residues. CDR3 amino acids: CASSSFRSQGPYTGELFF. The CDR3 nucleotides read TGTGCCAGCAGCTCCTTTAGGTCGCAGGGGCCTTACACCGGGGAGCTGTTTTTT. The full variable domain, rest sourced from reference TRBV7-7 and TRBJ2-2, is GAGVSQSPRYKVTKRGQDVTLRCDPISSHATLYWYQQALGQGPEFLTYFNYEAQPDKSGLPSDRFSAERPEGSISTLTIQRTEQRDSAMYRCASSSFRSQGPYTGELFFGEGSRLTVL.

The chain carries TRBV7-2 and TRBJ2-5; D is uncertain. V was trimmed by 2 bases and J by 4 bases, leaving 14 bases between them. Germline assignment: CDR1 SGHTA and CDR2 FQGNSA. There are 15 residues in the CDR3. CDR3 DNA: TGTGCCAGCAGCTTACTACACGGTGTGGGAGAGACCCAGTACTTC. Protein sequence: CASSLLHGVGETQYF.

The CDR3, as DNA: TGCGCCAGCAGCTCGGGACAGGGCTCCTACAATGAGCAGTTCTTC. Amino acids: CASSSGQGSYNEQFF. This chain connects TRBV5-1 to TRBJ2-1; 9 positions agree with TRBD1. The V and J ends lost 3 bases and 0 bases, in that order; junction bases with no gene match: 1. The CDR3 is 15 residues long. Germline loops: CDR1 SGHRS, CDR2 YFSETQ.

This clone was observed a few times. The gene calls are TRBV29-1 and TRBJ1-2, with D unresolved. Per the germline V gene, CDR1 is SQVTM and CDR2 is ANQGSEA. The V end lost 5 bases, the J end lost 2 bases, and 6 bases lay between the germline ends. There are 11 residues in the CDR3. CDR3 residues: CSVFSNYGYTF. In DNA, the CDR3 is TGCAGCGTTTTTAGCAACTATGGCTACACCTTC.

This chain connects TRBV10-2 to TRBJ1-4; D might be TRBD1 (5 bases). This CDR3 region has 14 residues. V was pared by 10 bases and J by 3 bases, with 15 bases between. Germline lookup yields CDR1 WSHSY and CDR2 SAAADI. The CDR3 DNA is TGCGCCACCGGGGTCGGGGGACCTAATGAAAAACTGTTTTTT. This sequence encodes CATGVGGPNEKLFF.